The rows below give T cell receptor beta chains drawn from one sample of a study of T cells in localized non-small cell lung cancer. Data came from immunoSEQ multiplex PCR; TCRdb stores just in-frame clones and leaves some out. The profile shows 15,000 to 20,000 clones, about 89% of them singletons. The material sequenced was peripheral blood, taken before any cancer treatment. These TCRs come from a male donor aged 60 or over with stage II squamous cell lung carcinoma. The CDR3 runs from the conserved cysteine through the conserved F or W. Each record gives: CDR3 length, D gene, J gene, V gene, clone size, CDR3 DNA, CDR3 protein. A D gene is named only where the DNA matches it firmly. Clone size is shown for a subset of rows, as once, few, many or a class of expanded clone.

CDR3 length: 10; D gene: .; J gene: TRBJ2-5; V gene: TRBV29-1; clone size: .; CDR3 DNA: TGCAGCGTTGAAAGAGAGACCCAGTACTTC; CDR3 protein: CSVERETQYF
CDR3 length: 13; D gene: TRBD1; J gene: TRBJ2-5; V gene: TRBV19; clone size: .; CDR3 DNA: TGTGCCAGTAGTTGGACAGGGGAAGAGACCCAGTACTTC; CDR3 protein: CASSWTGEETQYF
CDR3 length: 16; D gene: TRBD1; J gene: TRBJ1-3; V gene: TRBV18; clone size: .; CDR3 DNA: TGTGCCAGCTCACCAGAGAACAGGGGTAATGGAAACACCATATATTTT; CDR3 protein: CASSPENRGNGNTIYF
CDR3 length: 13; D gene: .; J gene: TRBJ2-2; V gene: TRBV7-3; clone size: .; CDR3 DNA: TGTGCCAGCGGGCTACTTAACACCGGGGAGCTGTTTTTT; CDR3 protein: CASGLLNTGELFF
CDR3 length: 15; D gene: .; J gene: TRBJ1-4; V gene: TRBV6-1; clone size: .; CDR3 DNA: TGTGCCAGCAGTACAGGCCACGCAACTAATGAAAAACTGTTTTTT; CDR3 protein: CASSTGHATNEKLFF
CDR3 length: 14; D gene: .; J gene: TRBJ1-2; V gene: TRBV5-1; clone size: .; CDR3 DNA: TGCGCCAGCAGCCAGATTGGGGGAGATTATGGCTACACCTTC; CDR3 protein: CASSQIGGDYGYTF
CDR3 length: 14; D gene: .; J gene: TRBJ1-2; V gene: TRBV30; clone size: few; CDR3 DNA: TGTGCCTGGAGGACTGCGGGCACCACTTATGGCTACACCTTC; CDR3 protein: CAWRTAGTTYGYTF
CDR3 length: 12; D gene: .; J gene: TRBJ2-7; V gene: TRBV7-2; clone size: once; CDR3 DNA: TGTGCCAGCAGCATGGGGGCATACGAGCAGTACTTC; CDR3 protein: CASSMGAYEQYF
CDR3 length: 14; D gene: TRBD1; J gene: TRBJ1-2; V gene: TRBV19; clone size: once; CDR3 DNA: TGTGCCAGTAGTATTACAGGGGGCACCTATGGCTACACCTTC; CDR3 protein: CASSITGGTYGYTF
CDR3 length: 15; D gene: TRBD2; J gene: TRBJ2-2; V gene: TRBV27; clone size: .; CDR3 DNA: TGTGCCAGCACCCCCGGGACTAGGAACACCGGGGAGCTGTTTTTT; CDR3 protein: CASTPGTRNTGELFF
CDR3 length: 15; D gene: TRBD2; J gene: TRBJ2-7; V gene: TRBV10-3; clone size: .; CDR3 DNA: TGTGCCATCAGTGACGTAGCGGGAGGCCCGGGAGAGCAGTACTTC; CDR3 protein: CAISDVAGGPGEQYF
CDR3 length: 13; D gene: .; J gene: TRBJ2-2; V gene: TRBV5-5; clone size: .; CDR3 DNA: TGTGCCAGCAGCCCCCACTACGACGGGGAGCTGTTTTTT; CDR3 protein: CASSPHYDGELFF
CDR3 length: 13; D gene: TRBD1; J gene: TRBJ2-7; V gene: TRBV7-6; clone size: few; CDR3 DNA: TGTGCCAGCAGCCCCCAGGGGGCCCACGAGCAGTACTTC; CDR3 protein: CASSPQGAHEQYF
CDR3 length: 14; D gene: TRBD1; J gene: TRBJ2-7; V gene: TRBV7-9; clone size: .; CDR3 DNA: TGTGCCAGCAGCTTATGGGACAGGGCCTACGAGCAGTACTTC; CDR3 protein: CASSLWDRAYEQYF
CDR3 length: 17; D gene: TRBD2; J gene: TRBJ2-1; V gene: TRBV19; clone size: .; CDR3 DNA: TGTGCCAGTAGTAAGGGACTAGCGGGAGGAGGGGGTAATGAGCAGTTCTTC; CDR3 protein: CASSKGLAGGGGNEQFF
CDR3 length: 14; D gene: .; J gene: TRBJ2-2; V gene: TRBV7-9; clone size: .; CDR3 DNA: TGTGCCAGCAGCTTGACCGAAACCACCGGGGAGCTGTTTTTT; CDR3 protein: CASSLTETTGELFF
CDR3 length: 16; D gene: TRBD2; J gene: TRBJ2-7; V gene: TRBV7-2; clone size: .; CDR3 DNA: TGTGCCAGCAGCTTAGCGCTTCTAGCGGAGCGCTACGAGCAGTACTTC; CDR3 protein: CASSLALLAERYEQYF
CDR3 length: 10; D gene: .; J gene: TRBJ2-5; V gene: TRBV25-1; clone size: .; CDR3 DNA: TGTGCCAGCAGTGAAGAGACCCAGTACTTC; CDR3 protein: CASSEETQYF
CDR3 length: 15; D gene: TRBD1; J gene: TRBJ2-2; V gene: TRBV7-9; clone size: .; CDR3 DNA: TGTGCCAGCAGTTATCGACAGGGGAACACCGGGGAGCTGTTTTTT; CDR3 protein: CASSYRQGNTGELFF
CDR3 length: 15; D gene: TRBD1; J gene: TRBJ2-5; V gene: TRBV5-1; clone size: .; CDR3 DNA: TGCGCCAGCAGCTTCGGACAGGGATCGGGAGAGACCCAGTACTTC; CDR3 protein: CASSFGQGSGETQYF
CDR3 length: 13; D gene: .; J gene: TRBJ2-6; V gene: TRBV18; clone size: .; CDR3 DNA: TGTGCCAGCTCACCACCGGCAGTCAGAGTCCTGACTTTC; CDR3 protein: CASSPPAVRVLTF
CDR3 length: 13; D gene: .; J gene: TRBJ2-2; V gene: TRBV30; clone size: .; CDR3 DNA: TGTGCCTGGGGGAGGCAGGGTGGAAGGGAGCTGTTTTTT; CDR3 protein: CAWGRQGGRELFF
CDR3 length: 12; D gene: .; J gene: TRBJ2-7; V gene: TRBV14; clone size: .; CDR3 DNA: TGTGCCAGCAGCCAAGTTACCGCCGAGCAGTACTTC; CDR3 protein: CASSQVTAEQYF
CDR3 length: 15; D gene: TRBD1; J gene: TRBJ2-1; V gene: TRBV2; clone size: .; CDR3 DNA: TGTGCCAGCAGAGCGGACAGGGGAGAGTACAATGAGCAGTTCTTC; CDR3 protein: CASRADRGEYNEQFF
CDR3 length: 16; D gene: .; J gene: TRBJ1-1; V gene: TRBV28; clone size: .; CDR3 DNA: TGTGCCAGCACCCCCCCCGTAATTTCAAGGAACACTGAAGCTTTCTTT; CDR3 protein: CASTPPVISRNTEAFF
CDR3 length: 14; D gene: .; J gene: TRBJ1-4; V gene: TRBV5-1; clone size: few; CDR3 DNA: TGCGCCAGCAGCGCGGGAGGGACTAATGAAAAACTGTTTTTT; CDR3 protein: CASSAGGTNEKLFF
CDR3 length: 14; D gene: .; J gene: TRBJ2-5; V gene: TRBV7-9; clone size: .; CDR3 DNA: TGTGCCAGCAGCTCCGGACAGCTGCTCCAGACCCAGTACTTC; CDR3 protein: CASSSGQLLQTQYF
CDR3 length: 14; D gene: .; J gene: TRBJ2-5; V gene: TRBV19; clone size: once; CDR3 DNA: TGTGCCAGTAGTATAGGTGGCATTGAGGAGACCCAGTACTTC; CDR3 protein: CASSIGGIEETQYF
CDR3 length: 13; D gene: TRBD1; J gene: TRBJ2-5; V gene: TRBV7-9; clone size: few; CDR3 DNA: TGTGCCAGCAGGTTGGGGGGACAGGAGGACCAGTACTTC; CDR3 protein: CASRLGGQEDQYF
CDR3 length: 13; D gene: .; J gene: TRBJ2-7; V gene: TRBV19; clone size: .; CDR3 DNA: TGTGCCAGTAGTATTGACACTTTCTACGAGCAGTACTTC; CDR3 protein: CASSIDTFYEQYF
CDR3 length: 15; D gene: TRBD2; J gene: TRBJ2-5; V gene: TRBV5-1; clone size: .; CDR3 DNA: TGCGCCAGCAGCGCACAACTAGCGAGCCAAGAGACCCAGTACTTC; CDR3 protein: CASSAQLASQETQYF
CDR3 length: 13; D gene: .; J gene: TRBJ1-2; V gene: TRBV4-1; clone size: .; CDR3 DNA: TGCGCCAGCAGCCAAGGGGGTAACTATGGCTACACCTTC; CDR3 protein: CASSQGGNYGYTF
CDR3 length: 12; D gene: .; J gene: TRBJ1-4; V gene: TRBV11-2; clone size: .; CDR3 DNA: TGTGCCAGCAGCCTGACAGGTGAAAAACTGTTTTTT; CDR3 protein: CASSLTGEKLFF
CDR3 length: 16; D gene: .; J gene: TRBJ1-5; V gene: TRBV4-2; clone size: few; CDR3 DNA: TGTGCCAGCAGCCCCCTAATGGACCTTAGCAATCAGCCCCAGCATTTT; CDR3 protein: CASSPLMDLSNQPQHF
CDR3 length: 13; D gene: .; J gene: TRBJ2-7; V gene: TRBV5-1; clone size: .; CDR3 DNA: TGCGCCAGCAGCTCTGGACAGAACTACGAGCAGTACTTC; CDR3 protein: CASSSGQNYEQYF
CDR3 length: 12; D gene: .; J gene: TRBJ1-2; V gene: TRBV19; clone size: few; CDR3 DNA: TGTGCCAGTAGTCCGGGTACATATGGCTACACCTTC; CDR3 protein: CASSPGTYGYTF
CDR3 length: 16; D gene: TRBD2; J gene: TRBJ2-1; V gene: TRBV9; clone size: once; CDR3 DNA: TGTGCCAGCAGCGTAAGCGGGACTAGCTCCTACAATGAGCAGTTCTTC; CDR3 protein: CASSVSGTSSYNEQFF
CDR3 length: 20; D gene: TRBD2; J gene: TRBJ2-1; V gene: TRBV29-1; clone size: .; CDR3 DNA: TGCAGCGTTGAAGATCTTTTAACGGGATTAGCGGGAGTAGGGGGGTATGAGCAGTTCTTC; CDR3 protein: CSVEDLLTGLAGVGGYEQFF
CDR3 length: 13; D gene: .; J gene: TRBJ2-1; V gene: TRBV7-7; clone size: few; CDR3 DNA: TGTGCTAGCAGCCAAGGACCCCTGGGTGAGCAGTTCTTC; CDR3 protein: CASSQGPLGEQFF
CDR3 length: 15; D gene: TRBD2; J gene: TRBJ2-1; V gene: TRBV2; clone size: .; CDR3 DNA: TGTGCCAGCAGTGAGGGTCTAGCGGGTTACAATGAGCAGTTCTTC; CDR3 protein: CASSEGLAGYNEQFF
CDR3 length: 17; D gene: TRBD2; J gene: TRBJ2-3; V gene: TRBV7-9; clone size: .; CDR3 DNA: TGTGCCAGCAGCTACCCCTTAAGCGGGAGGGCTGCAGATACGCAGTATTTT; CDR3 protein: CASSYPLSGRAADTQYF
CDR3 length: 14; D gene: .; J gene: TRBJ1-2; V gene: TRBV6-5; clone size: .; CDR3 DNA: TGTGCCAGCAGTCCCCAGGGAGGGTCGGATGGCTACACCTTC; CDR3 protein: CASSPQGGSDGYTF
CDR3 length: 14; D gene: .; J gene: TRBJ2-1; V gene: TRBV18; clone size: .; CDR3 DNA: TGTGCCAGCTCACCACCGGGGCGGAACAATGAGCAGTTCTTC; CDR3 protein: CASSPPGRNNEQFF
CDR3 length: 14; D gene: .; J gene: TRBJ2-1; V gene: TRBV7-2; clone size: .; CDR3 DNA: TGTGCCAGCAGCTTAGAAGGTTGGAGTTACGAGCAGTTCTTC; CDR3 protein: CASSLEGWSYEQFF
CDR3 length: 13; D gene: .; J gene: TRBJ2-3; V gene: TRBV7-2; clone size: .; CDR3 DNA: TGTGCCAGCAGCTTCCAGGGGACAGATACGCAGTATTTT; CDR3 protein: CASSFQGTDTQYF
CDR3 length: 14; D gene: .; J gene: TRBJ1-2; V gene: TRBV29-1; clone size: .; CDR3 DNA: TGCAGCGTTGAAACCTACTCAGGGACCAGGCCCTACACCTTC; CDR3 protein: CSVETYSGTRPYTF